This T cell receptor beta chain was sequenced during a study of T cells in Graves' hyperthyroidism and ophthalmopathy. Background on the study: Peripheral blood draws took place at initial diagnosis, ahead of any treatment. Study findings and constraints: Blood also carried most thyroid clonotypes expanded above 0.001.

It was uncontrolled infection, other autoimmune disease, pregnancy or lactation that excluded patients. In making diagnoses, clinical symptoms, serum thyroxine and TRAb, thyroid ultrasound and orbital computed tomography were all used. This clonotype occurred many times. Its antigen is as yet unknown. The CDR3 runs to 15 residues. Looked up from germline, CDR1 is MGHRA and CDR2 is YSYEKL. Trimming took 1 base from V and 5 from J; bases not matched to a gene: 5. The source material, RNA transcripts, was used to amplify TCR beta CDR3 regions. When the TCR CDR3 underwent first-round RT-PCR, the HTBI primer set was used. From the multiplex PCR reads, TCRdb called clonotypes with MiXCR, one entry per CDR3 protein. The sample includes 300,000 to 400,000 distinct CDR3 sequences, 13% to 15% seen only once; the top ten take about 18%.

The sample was blood. This receptor was identified in a woman aged 25 to 39 with Graves' ophthalmopathy. The chain employs TRBV4-1 and TRBJ2-3, with 8 bases matching TRBD2. CDR3 nucleotide sequence: TGCGCCAGCAGCCAAGCGGGACTAGGTTTAGATACGCAGTATTTT. Encoded protein: CASSQAGLGLDTQYF.